These 20 T cell receptor beta chains originate from one sample sequenced in a study of low-dose radiotherapy and immunotherapy resistance in tumors. TCR amplification used 15 to 20 PCR cycles, a constant-region primer and a V-primer adapter. TCRdb re-called the reads through MiXCR, storing one row per CDR3 protein. The data contain roughly 48,000 distinct CDR3 sequences, approximately 33% of them singletons. Time point indicated: after trial treatment. Treatment specified: LDRT plus nivolumab, ipilimumab, low-dose cyclophosphamide and aspirin (RACIN trial). The sequences come from PBMCs, collected after low-dose radiotherapy plus immunotherapy. The receptors stem from a male donor with rectosigmoid adenocarcinoma.

The table lists this clonotype with many counts. The rearrangement joins TRBV29-1 to TRBJ2-7; 7 bases fit TRBD2. This CDR3 is 16 amino acids long. Germline assignment: CDR1 SQVTM and CDR2 ANQGSEA. V dropped 5 bases and J dropped 6; count of bases not matched to a gene: 19. The CDR3 region has the DNA TGCAGCGTTAGGTCACACCGTTCGGGCGGGAGTCCCGAGCAGTACTTC. This codes for CSVRSHRSGGSPEQYF.

The chain links TRBV25-1 to TRBJ1-2; unclear D gene. Between the trimmed V and J ends, which lost 6 bases and 4 bases, there was a span of 9 bases. The CDR3 totals 12 residues. Germline CDR1 is MGHDK and CDR2 is SYGVNS. DNA of the CDR3: TGTGCCAGCAGCCCGGGAAGCTATGGCTACACCTTC. It yields the protein CASSPGSYGYTF.

The chain recombines TRBV27 with TRBJ2-2; the D gene could be TRBD1 or TRBD2 (5 bases each). Germline V gives CDR1 MNHEY, CDR2 SMNVEV (reference sequence). The CDR3 runs to 14 residues. Trimming shortened V by 6 bases and J by 6 bases, and 14 bases separated the two germline ends. CDR3 sequence: CASRIGARPGELFF. The CDR3 nucleotides read TGTGCCAGCAGGATCGGGGCCCGCCCCGGGGAGCTGTTTTTT.

On this clonotype itself: It is likely a read error: a sequence one base away is far more abundant. This chain uses TRBV12-3 or TRBV12-4 with TRBJ2-7; D not resolved. This CDR3 spans 14 amino acids. The germline V and J ends were trimmed by 0 bases and 7 bases, with 13 bases remaining between them. The CDR3 loop reads CASSLANIYNEQYF. In nucleotides, the CDR3 is TGTGCCAGCAGTTTAGCCAATATATACAATGAGCAGTACTTC.

There are many counts of this clonotype. J is TRBJ2-6 and V is TRBV7-3; D remains unclear. The CDR3 runs 15 residues. Germline CDR1 SGHTA, CDR2 FQGTGA. Trimming shortened V by 9 bases and J by 0 bases, and 12 bases separated the two germline ends. In nucleotides, the CDR3 is TGTGCCAGTTCCTATGAAAGCTCTGGGGCCAACGTCCTGACTTTC. It codes for CASSYESSGANVLTF.

This clonotype was seen only once. V is TRBV9 and J is TRBJ1-1; no firm D call. Germline V gene data show CDR1 as SGDLS and CDR2 as YYNGEE. The V end lost 0 bases, the J end lost 3 bases, and 6 bases lay between the germline ends. This CDR3 region has 13 residues. CDR3 DNA: TGTGCCAGCAGCGTAGATTGGGACACTGAAGCTTTCTTT. The encoded protein is CASSVDWDTEAFF.

In its sample, this clonotype was seen a few times. The chain couples TRBV24-1 to TRBJ2-5, with 9 bases lining up with TRBD1. Germline values: CDR1 KGHDR, CDR2 SFDVKD. After removal of 7 bases from V and 5 bases from J, the junction contained 7 bases not matched to a gene. There are 14 residues in the CDR3. The CDR3 nucleotides read TGTGCCACCAGCACCGGACAGGGGCGGGAGACCCAGTACTTC. Amino acids: CATSTGQGRETQYF.

By share, this clonotype ranks as medium-sized. V usage is TRBV28 and J usage is TRBJ2-7; D is ambiguous. CDR3 length: 12 residues. V was cut by 5 bases and J by 6 bases, with 11 bases left in between. Per germline, CDR1 MDHEN and CDR2 SYDVKM. The CDR3: CASSIRRLEQYF. In DNA form, the CDR3 reads TGTGCCAGCAGTATCCGGCGCCTCGAGCAGTACTTC.

The rearrangement joins TRBV28 to TRBJ2-1; a weak D match, TRBD1 (7 bases). Germline V gene data show CDR1 as MDHEN and CDR2 as SYDVKM. This CDR3 is 15 amino acids long. Trimming removed 4 bases at V and 1 base at J, with 11 bases between. The DNA for the CDR3 is TGTGCCAGCAGTTATCAGGGGGGATCCTACAATGAGCAGTTCTTC. It translates to CASSYQGGSYNEQFF.

This clonotype was detected ten times or more. The chain joins TRBV9 to TRBJ2-5; no clear D gene. CDR1 is SGDLS, CDR2 YYNGEE, per germline. Trimming took 0 bases from V and 5 from J, leaving 14 bases between them. The CDR3 runs 15 residues. The CDR3 DNA sequence: TGTGCCAGCAGCGTAGCAGGATGGTCCAGGGAGACCCAGTACTTC. It specifies CASSVAGWSRETQYF.

Turning to this clonotype: A far larger clone is one nucleotide away, so this likely arose from a read error. This chain's CDR3 is CASSALAELEVYEQYF. CDR3 nucleotides: TGTGCCAGCAGTGCCCTAGCGGAGTTGGAGGTCTACGAGCAGTACTTC. The J gene is TRBJ2-1, the V gene TRBV6-2 or TRBV6-3; TRBD2 matches at 7 bases. Near its end, the DNA agrees better with TRBJ2-7, so the J call may be wrong. This CDR3 has 16 residues. The germline V gene has CDR1 MNHEY and CDR2 SVGEGT.

This clonotype is categorized as medium-sized. The rearrangement joins TRBV28 to TRBJ2-7; D is possibly TRBD1 (6 bases). The CDR3 is 16 amino acids. Germline-derived CDR1 and CDR2 are MDHEN and SYDVKM. Deletions cut 7 bases from V and 0 bases from J, with 19 bases between. The CDR3 coding sequence is TGTGCCAGCAAAACGCTGGGGGCGGAAAGCTCCTACGAGCAGTACTTC. Protein: CASKTLGAESSYEQYF.

The chain joins TRBV18 to TRBJ2-7; tentatively, D is TRBD1 (6 bases). Germline CDR1 is KGHSH and CDR2 is LQKENI. The CDR3 covers 16 residues. Trimming left V 3 bases short and J 1 base short, with 16 bases between. The CDR3 loop is CASSPSTGRTSYEQYF. CDR3 nucleotides: TGTGCCAGCTCACCGTCAACAGGGCGGACTTCCTACGAGCAGTACTTC.

This clonotype is termed medium-sized. V gene TRBV5-6 combines with J gene TRBJ2-3; D unresolved. Trimming removed 3 bases at V and 2 bases at J, with 1 base between. This CDR3 is 11 amino acids long. Germline V gives CDR1 SGHDT, CDR2 YYEEEE. CDR3 nucleotides: TGTGCCAGCAGCTACACAGATACGCAGTATTTT. This gives the protein CASSYTDTQYF.

The CDR3 region is CASSLASGIYEQYF. CDR3 nucleotides: TGTGCCAGCAGTTTAGCTTCAGGGATCTACGAGCAGTACTTC. The chain has TRBV12-3 or TRBV12-4 and TRBJ2-7, with D maybe TRBD1 (5 bases). Trimming pared 0 bases from V and 3 bases from J, leaving 9 bases between. The CDR3 has 14 residues.

The V gene is TRBV27, the J gene TRBJ2-7, with a tentative D call TRBD1 (6 bases). CDR3 size: 12 residues. Trimming took off 8 bases at V and 4 bases at J, with 12 bases between the two ends. Looked up from germline, CDR1 is MNHEY and CDR2 is SMNVEV (reference sequence). CDR3 sequence reads: CASHREPYEQYF. The CDR3 coding sequence is TGTGCCAGCCACAGGGAGCCTTACGAGCAGTACTTC.

This clonotype has at least ten counts. V and J are TRBV20-1 and TRBJ2-7; D not certain. CDR1 and CDR2 from the germline V gene are DFQATT and SNEGSKA (reference sequence). V dropped 1 base and J dropped 1 base, with 11 bases sitting between them. The CDR3 is 14 amino acids. The CDR3 DNA reads as TGCAGTGCTAGAGCTTTCGGGCAGTCCTACGAGCAGTACTTC. It encodes CSARAFGQSYEQYF.

This sequence joins TRBV11-2 and TRBJ2-7, with D possibly TRBD1 on 6 matching bases. V lost 1 base to trimming and J lost 1 base, with 11 bases between them. The CDR3 covers 15 residues. Germline V gives CDR1 SGHAT, CDR2 FQNNGV. This CDR3 reads CASSLGQASSYEQYF. The CDR3 nucleotides read TGTGCCAGCAGCTTAGGACAGGCCTCTTCCTACGAGCAGTACTTC.

This clonotype was observed many times. Here the CDR3 DNA reads TGTGCCAGCAGCCTCGGGACAGGGTTCACAGATACGCAGTATTTT. Amino acids: CASSLGTGFTDTQYF. The V call is TRBV7-9, the J call TRBJ2-3; the match to TRBD1 covers 9 bases. This CDR3 spans 15 amino acids. V was pared by 5 bases and J by 2 bases, with 5 bases of the junction left unmatched. Germline loops: CDR1 SEHNR, CDR2 FQNEAQ (reference sequence).

This clonotype was counted many times. The chain uses TRBV6-8 and TRBJ2-3; unclear D gene. CDR1 and CDR2 from the germline V gene are MNHGY and SAAAGT. The CDR3 spans 15 residues. Trimming removed 4 bases at V and 1 base at J, with 12 bases between. This chain's CDR3 is CASSSETRRTDTQYF. Here the CDR3 DNA reads TGTGCCAGCAGTTCTGAGACTCGACGCACAGATACGCAGTATTTT.